The subject of this entry is one T cell receptor (beta chain). This record comes from a study of T cell changes during pregnancy in multiple sclerosis. TCRdb's copy holds only in-frame clones and misses some; the assay was immunoSEQ multiplex PCR. The data show approximately 73,000 clones, approximately 90% seen once. Germline values: CDR1 MNHEY, CDR2 SMNVEV (reference sequence). Germline trimming cut 5 bases from V and 3 bases from J; bases unmatched to any gene: 16. This CDR3 contains 18 residues. The TCR was taken from a female donor with multiple sclerosis, enrolled in a pregnancy study. The sequences come from CD4+ T cells from peripheral blood mononuclear cells, collected before pregnancy. This chain links TRBV27 with TRBJ1-5; 7 nucleotides match TRBD1. CDR3 nucleotide sequence: TGTGCCAGCAGTCCACGGGGGGGGGACAGTAGGAACAATCAGCCCCAGCATTTT. This encodes CASSPRGGDSRNNQPQHF.